Listed below are T cell receptor beta chains from one sample, sequenced in a study of T cell repertoires in cytomegalovirus infection. TCRdb fed the reads into MiXCR, producing one record per CDR3 protein. The table includes more than 350,000 distinct CDR3 sequences, roughly a third detected once. Sequencing was performed on PBMCs. The receptors derive from a human donor in good health (CMV status not recorded). Some clones in this sample may be carry-over from other donors' samples. The CDR3 runs from the conserved cysteine through the conserved F or W. D genes are given only for firm matches. The listing skips clone size in some rows; elsewhere it reads once, few, many or a size class.

D | J | V | size | DNA | CDR3
NA | TRBJ1-1 | TRBV6-5 | few | TGTGCCAGCAGTTACTGGGGGCAGCCGGACACTGAAGCTTTCTTT | CASSYWGQPDTEAFF
TRBD1 | TRBJ2-7 | TRBV6-1 | NA | TGTGCCAGCACTTATATGGGACAGGGGGATAGGACCTACGAGCAGTACTTC | CASTYMGQGDRTYEQYF
NA | TRBJ2-7 | TRBV27 | NA | TGTGCCAGCAGTCCGGGGACATACTACGAGCAGTACTTC | CASSPGTYYEQYF
NA | TRBJ1-1 | TRBV6-1 | many | TGTGCCAGCAGTCGGACAGCCCCTAGGAACACTGAAGCTTTCTTT | CASSRTAPRNTEAFF
TRBD1 | TRBJ2-7 | TRBV7-2 | NA | TGTGCCAGCAGCTTGGGAAAGGGACAGGGTGTCTACGAGCAGTACTTC | CASSLGKGQGVYEQYF
TRBD1 | TRBJ1-1 | TRBV12-3/TRBV12-4 | NA | TGTGCCAGCGGACAGGGGATAGCTGAAGCTTTCTTT | CASGQGIAEAFF
NA | TRBJ2-2 | TRBV19 | many | TGTGCCAGTAGTATGGCCCCAGGCCGGGGGAACACCGGGGAGCTGTTTTTT | CASSMAPGRGNTGELFF
NA | TRBJ2-7 | TRBV20-1 | once | TGCAGTGCTGACTCAGGGAGCTCCTACGAGCAGTACTTC | CSADSGSSYEQYF
NA | TRBJ2-1 | TRBV27 | many | TGTGCCAGCACCAAGGAATCCCACAATGAGCAGTTCTTC | CASTKESHNEQFF
TRBD2 | TRBJ2-1 | TRBV7-8 | many | TGTGCCAGCAGCGTCGAGCGGGGGAGGTACAATGAGCAGTTCTTC | CASSVERGRYNEQFF
NA | TRBJ1-4 | TRBV5-1 | few | TGCGCCAGCAGCTTGGCGCGGGCAACTAATGAAAAACTGTTTTTT | CASSLARATNEKLFF
NA | TRBJ1-1 | TRBV19 | many | TGTGCCAGTACCCTATCCGGGCCCGGGGGGACTGAAGCTTTCTTT | CASTLSGPGGTEAFF
TRBD2 | TRBJ2-3 | TRBV6-2/TRBV6-3 | many | TGTGCCAGCAGTTACTCAAGCGGGGGGGCATCTGATACGCAGTATTTT | CASSYSSGGASDTQYF
NA | TRBJ1-4 | TRBV14 | NA | TGTGCCAGCAGCCAAGCCCGGGGAAATAGTGAAAAACTGTTTTTT | CASSQARGNSEKLFF
NA | TRBJ2-6 | TRBV7-3 | NA | TGTGCCAGCAGCTCCGACAGGATGAACGTCCTGACTTTC | CASSSDRMNVLTF
NA | TRBJ1-2 | TRBV7-8 | many | TGTGCCAGCAGCTTATCCGGTGATAACTATGGCTACACCTTC | CASSLSGDNYGYTF
NA | TRBJ1-5 | TRBV19 | few | TGTGCCAGTCGGGGGTTGGGGCCAAGTTATAGCAATCAGCCCCAGCATTTT | CASRGLGPSYSNQPQHF
NA | TRBJ2-7 | TRBV7-3 | many | TGTGCCAGCAGCTTAAGGGTCACCGCAGAGCAGTACTTC | CASSLRVTAEQYF
NA | TRBJ1-5 | TRBV19 | few | TGTGCCAGCCGGGACAAGCGGCGAGGCAATCAGCCCCAGCATTTT | CASRDKRRGNQPQHF
NA | TRBJ2-1 | TRBV15 | few | TGTGCCACCAGCCGCCTCGGGGGTAGCGGCAATGAGCAGTTCTTC | CATSRLGGSGNEQFF
TRBD1 | TRBJ2-5 | TRBV7-2 | few | TGTGCCACCAGAGGACAGGGGCAAGAGACCCAGTACTTC | CATRGQGQETQYF
NA | TRBJ1-1 | TRBV12-3/TRBV12-4 | NA | TGTGCCAGCAGTTTGGGACGGGAAACCACAAGGAACACTGAAGCTTTCTTT | CASSLGRETTRNTEAFF
NA | TRBJ1-6 | TRBV7-8 | few | TGTGCCAGCAGCTTAGCTAGTGGGGGGCGGAATTCACCCCTCCACTTT | CASSLASGGRNSPLHF
TRBD1 | TRBJ2-1 | TRBV11-3 | few | TGTGCCAGCAGCGCCGGGACAGGGCCGAGCTCCTACAATGAGCAGTTCTTC | CASSAGTGPSSYNEQFF
TRBD2 | TRBJ2-3 | TRBV29-1 | NA | TGCAGCGTTGTATGGCTAGCGGAACCAGATACGCAGTATTTT | CSVVWLAEPDTQYF
NA | TRBJ2-5 | TRBV11-2 | few | TGTGCCAGCAGCTTTCTGGGTAGGGCCCGGGAGACCCAGTACTTC | CASSFLGRARETQYF
NA | TRBJ2-2 | TRBV6-1 | NA | TGTGCCAGCCCGGGGACGGCGAACACCGGGGAGCTGTTTTTT | CASPGTANTGELFF
NA | TRBJ2-6 | TRBV11-2 | many | TGTGCCAGCAGCCGGACGGGATCTGGGGCCAACGTCCTGACTTTC | CASSRTGSGANVLTF